This entry lists 13 T cell receptor beta chains sequenced from one sample in a study of neurological immune-mediated disorders (dated by TCRdb to about 2019). Library method: 5' RACE. Sequencing was carried out with an Illumina HiSeq 2500. TCRdb applied fastp at Q25 and MiXCR to the public reads, then kept only in-frame beta chains. For every CDR3 protein sequence, its rows merge into one entry that carries the most common genes and DNA. The sample table shows 40,000 to 50,000 distinct CDR3 sequences, and over 2% are seen once. The ten largest clones take up more than 10% of the sample. The sequenced sample consisted of PBMCs. These receptors all stem from a man younger than 40 with multiple sclerosis.

This clonotype appeared many times. The chain recombines TRBV10-3 with TRBJ1-5; D remains unclear. Looked up from germline, CDR1 is ENHRY and CDR2 is SYGVKD. This CDR3 is built from 15 residues. V lost 5 bases and J 1 base, leaving 12 bases between the germline ends. The chain's CDR3 is CAISSDGLSNQPQHF. The CDR3 DNA sequence: TGTGCCATCAGTTCGGACGGACTCAGCAATCAGCCCCAGCATTTT.

This clonotype has ten or more counts. The chain couples TRBV12-3 or TRBV12-4 to TRBJ2-3; D might be TRBD2 (6 bases). The CDR3 loop spans 14 amino acids. V shed 6 bases and J shed 6 bases, with 16 bases lying between them. CDR3 in amino acids: CASSHPGGPDTQYF. Here the CDR3 DNA reads TGTGCCAGCAGCCACCCTGGAGGGCCCGATACGCAGTATTTT.

This clonotype was counted at least ten times. This rearrangement joins TRBV18 to TRBJ1-5, with D perhaps matching TRBD1 (5 bases). The CDR3 runs to 13 residues. V was clipped by 4 bases and J by 7 bases, with 11 bases between them. Germline loops: CDR1 KGHSH, CDR2 LQKENI. The DNA for the CDR3 is TGTGCCAGCTCACAGGCGACAGAACAGCCCCAGCATTTT. Translation gives CASSQATEQPQHF.

This clonotype has at least ten counts. The chain's CDR3 is CASSAGSGSVYNEQFF. For the CDR3, the DNA is TGTGCCAGCAGCGCCGGAAGCGGGAGCGTATACAATGAGCAGTTCTTC. This chain connects TRBV9 to TRBJ2-1; 8 bases map to TRBD2. Germline CDR1 SGDLS, CDR2 YYNGEE. The CDR3 has 16 amino acids. Unmatched junction bases numbered 9, after V lost 3 bases and J lost 4 bases. Full variable domain (rest looked up from reference TRBV9 and TRBJ2-1): DSGVTQTPKHLITATGQRVTLRCSPRSGDLSVYWYQQSLDQGLQFLIQYYNGEERAKGNILERFSAQQFPDLHSELNLSSLELGDSALYFCASSAGSGSVYNEQFFGPGTRLTVL.

This clonotype was seen many times. The chain combines TRBV3-1 with TRBJ2-1; D may correspond to TRBD1 or TRBD2 (5 bases each). There are 16 residues in the CDR3. Germline V gives CDR1 LGHDT, CDR2 YNNKEL (reference sequence). V was shortened by 2 bases and J by 8 bases, with 19 bases between the two germline ends. The DNA for the CDR3 is TGTGCCAGCAGCCAATGGTCGGGAAGGGGCTCGGATGAGCAGTTCTTC. Its translation is CASSQWSGRGSDEQFF.

Concerning this clonotype itself: A much bigger clone sits one base away, suggesting this may be a read error. This rearrangement joins TRBV3-1 to TRBJ2-1; the match to TRBD2 covers 8 bases. The germline gives CDR1 LGHDT, CDR2 YNNKEL (reference sequence). The length of the CDR3 is 15 residues. The CDR3 loop reads CASSQPGGRANAQFF. The CDR3 bases are TGTGCCAGCAGCCAACCGGGAGGGAGGGCCAATGCGCAGTTCTTC.

This clonotype was counted a few times. The rearrangement joins TRBV6-5 to TRBJ2-1; no clear D gene. Trimming pared 0 bases from V and 9 bases from J, leaving 12 bases between. The CDR3 is 14 amino acids. CDR1 is MNHEY and CDR2 is SVGAGI in the germline V gene. The CDR3 DNA is TGTGCCAGCAGTTACTCTCACACACTTGCTGAGCAGTTCTTC. It encodes CASSYSHTLAEQFF.

This clonotype was detected many times. This sequence joins TRBV20-1 and TRBJ1-4; 9 bases agree with TRBD1. Germline V gene sequence: CDR1 DFQATT, CDR2 SNEGSKA (reference sequence). Trimming at V came to 5 bases and at J to 3 bases, leaving 7 bases not matched to a gene. The CDR3 has 15 amino acids. The CDR3 DNA follows: TGCAGTGCTGCGCGACAGGGGGTAGCTAATGAAAAACTGTTTTTT. Its translation: CSAARQGVANEKLFF.

This clonotype was recorded many times. The J gene is TRBJ1-1, the V gene TRBV5-1, with 11 bases matching TRBD1. V lost 4 bases, J lost 5 bases, and 19 bases stayed unmatched. This CDR3 is built from 19 residues. Per germline, CDR1 SGHRS and CDR2 YFSETQ. CDR3 bases: TGCGCCAGCAGCACCGGACAGGGGGCTTCCGGTTCTTTTAGTACTGAAGCTTTCTTT. Its protein is CASSTGQGASGSFSTEAFF.

This clonotype has at least ten counts. This chain links TRBV20-1 with TRBJ2-3; 14 nucleotides agree with TRBD2. This CDR3 has 15 residues. V gave up 5 bases and J gave up 4 bases; unmatched junction bases: 5. Germline V lookup: CDR1 DFQATT, CDR2 SNEGSKA (reference sequence). The CDR3 spells CSAEGTSGSPDTQYF. The CDR3 bases are TGCAGTGCTGAAGGGACTAGCGGGAGTCCAGATACGCAGTATTTT.

This clonotype was found many times. The CDR3: CATGWVGRRETQYF. DNA of the CDR3: TGTGCCACCGGGTGGGTGGGGAGAAGAGAGACCCAGTACTTC. V usage is TRBV15 and J usage is TRBJ2-5, with D tentatively TRBD2 (5 bases). This CDR3 spans 14 amino acids. V shed 8 bases and J shed 4 bases, with 17 bases lying between them. Germline loops: CDR1 LNHNV, CDR2 YYDKDF (reference sequence). The variable domain in full, with the rest retrieved from reference TRBV15 and TRBJ2-5, is DAMVIQNPRYQVTQFGKPVTLSCSQTLNHNVMYWYQQKSSQAPKLLFHYYDKDFNNEADTPDNFQSRRPNTSFCFLDIRSPGLGDTAMYLCATGWVGRRETQYFGPGTRLLVL.

This clonotype was recorded at least ten times. CDR3 coding DNA: TGTGCCAGCAGCTTGGAATCGGTACCTAGCTCCTACGAGCAGTACTTC. Translation: CASSLESVPSSYEQYF. The chain joins TRBV5-5 to TRBJ2-7; the D is unclear. The CDR3 is made up of 16 amino acids. Trimming cost V 0 bases and J 0 bases, with 13 bases left between them. CDR1 and CDR2 from the germline V gene are SGHKS and YYEKEE (reference sequence).

This clonotype was found many times. V and J are TRBV10-3 and TRBJ1-1; unclear D gene. The CDR3 contains 14 residues. Germline V gene data show CDR1 as ENHRY and CDR2 as SYGVKD. V was trimmed by 0 bases and J by 6 bases, leaving 11 bases between them. The CDR3: CAISESGSRSEAFF. CDR3 DNA sequence: TGTGCCATCAGTGAGTCAGGGTCACGCTCTGAAGCTTTCTTT.